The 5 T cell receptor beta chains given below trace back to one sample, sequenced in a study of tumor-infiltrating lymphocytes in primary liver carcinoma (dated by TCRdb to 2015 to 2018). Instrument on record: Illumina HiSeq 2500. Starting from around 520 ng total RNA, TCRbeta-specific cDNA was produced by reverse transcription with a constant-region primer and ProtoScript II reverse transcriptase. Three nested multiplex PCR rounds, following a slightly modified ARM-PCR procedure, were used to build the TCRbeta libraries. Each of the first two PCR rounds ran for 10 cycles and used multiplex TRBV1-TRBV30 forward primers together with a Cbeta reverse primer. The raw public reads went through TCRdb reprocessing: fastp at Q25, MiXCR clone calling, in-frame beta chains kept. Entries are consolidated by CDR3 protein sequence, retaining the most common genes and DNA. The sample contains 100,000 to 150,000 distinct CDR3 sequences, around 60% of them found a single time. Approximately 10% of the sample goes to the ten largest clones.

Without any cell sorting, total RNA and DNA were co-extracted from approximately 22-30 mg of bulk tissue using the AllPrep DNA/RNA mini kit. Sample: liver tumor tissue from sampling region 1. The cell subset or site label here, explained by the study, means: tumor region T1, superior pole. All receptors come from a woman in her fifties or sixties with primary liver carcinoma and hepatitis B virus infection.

The DNA for the CDR3 is TGTGCCAGCAGCCACAACAGGGGGCGTCGGGACCAGTACTTC. It translates to CASSHNRGRRDQYF. This rearrangement joins TRBV11-3 to TRBJ2-7; 9 bases are shared with TRBD1. Germline loops: CDR1 SGHNT, CDR2 YENEEA. The length of the CDR3 is 14 residues. The junction had 12 bases not matched to a gene; V was cut back by 5 bases and J by 10 bases.

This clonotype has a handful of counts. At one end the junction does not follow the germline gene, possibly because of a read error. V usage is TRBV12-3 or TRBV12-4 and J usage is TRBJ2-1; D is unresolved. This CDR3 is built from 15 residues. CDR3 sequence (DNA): TGTGCCAGCAGTTTAGCTAGTCTGGTTCTGTATGAGCATTTCTTC. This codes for CASSLASLVLYEHFF.

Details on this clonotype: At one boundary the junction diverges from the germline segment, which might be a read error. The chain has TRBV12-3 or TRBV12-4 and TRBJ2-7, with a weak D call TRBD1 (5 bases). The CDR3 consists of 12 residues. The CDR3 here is CATGRWGYVQYF. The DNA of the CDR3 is TGTGCCACGGGCCGGTGGGGCTACGTGCAGTACTTC.

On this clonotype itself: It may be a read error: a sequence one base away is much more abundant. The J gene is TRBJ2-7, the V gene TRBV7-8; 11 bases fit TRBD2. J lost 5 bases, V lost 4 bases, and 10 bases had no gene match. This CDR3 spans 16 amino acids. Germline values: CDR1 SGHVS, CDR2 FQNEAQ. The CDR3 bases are TGTGCCAGCAGCTCACTAGCGGGAGTAAACCCTCACGAGCAGTACTTC. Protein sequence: CASSSLAGVNPHEQYF.

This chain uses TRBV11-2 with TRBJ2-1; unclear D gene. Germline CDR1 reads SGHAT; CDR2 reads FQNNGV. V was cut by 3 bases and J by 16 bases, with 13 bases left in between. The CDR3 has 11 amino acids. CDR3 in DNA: TGTGCCAGCAGCTTGGCTTTGGTGCCCTTCTTC. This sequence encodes CASSLALVPFF.